A single sample gave rise to the 13 T cell receptor beta chains below, sequenced in a study of cytomegalovirus exposure and HLA in healthy donors. In the PCR, 60 Vbeta and 13 Jbeta primers were used. The method was immunoSEQ multiplex PCR; TCRdb's version includes in-frame clones alone and lacks a portion of them. The sample holds 20,000 to 25,000 clones. Material for sequencing was PBMCs. Receptors were obtained from a man in his 60s in good health and CMV-seropositive.

The chain couples TRBV6-5 to TRBJ1-1; possibly TRBD1 for D (5 bases). The CDR3 contains 14 residues. The germline CDR1 and CDR2 sequences are MNHEY and SVGAGI. Trimming shortened V by 7 bases and J by 0 bases, and 12 bases separated the two germline ends. The CDR3 here is CASTPTAMNTEAFF. The DNA for the CDR3 is TGTGCCAGCACCCCGACAGCCATGAACACTGAAGCTTTCTTT.

The chain recombines TRBV30 with TRBJ2-3; TRBD2 aligns across 10 bases. This CDR3 comprises 15 residues. The junction had 4 bases not matched to a gene; V was cut back by 1 base and J by 3 bases. Germline-derived CDR1 and CDR2 are GTSNPN and SVGIG (reference sequence). CDR3 DNA sequence: TGTGCCTGGAGTGAAGGACTAGCGGAAACAGATACGCAGTATTTT. It encodes CAWSEGLAETDTQYF.

The chain combines TRBV18 with TRBJ1-4; TRBD1 agrees at 9 bases. With V trimmed by 3 bases and J by 4 bases, 3 bases remained unmatched. The CDR3 sequence is 15 residues long. In germline, CDR1 is KGHSH, CDR2 LQKENI. As DNA, the CDR3 is TGTGCCAGCTCACCGTGGACAGGGGATAATGAAAAACTGTTTTTT. Its translation is CASSPWTGDNEKLFF. The full variable domain, with the rest looked up from reference TRBV18 and TRBJ1-4, is NAGVMQNPRHLVRRRGQEARLRCSPMKGHSHVYWYRQLPEEGLKFMVYLQKENIIDESGMPKERFSAEFPKEGPSILRIQQVVRGDSAAYFCASSPWTGDNEKLFFGSGTQLSVL.

V is TRBV18 and J is TRBJ2-1; D may be TRBD2 (6 bases). The germline CDR1 and CDR2 sequences are KGHSH and LQKENI. The V gene lost 3 bases and the J gene lost 4 bases, with 16 bases spanning the gap. The CDR3 has 16 amino acids. The CDR3 spells CASSPSSSVLYNEQFF. The CDR3 DNA is TGTGCCAGCTCACCCTCTTCTAGCGTTCTTTACAATGAGCAGTTCTTC.

V is TRBV7-8 and J is TRBJ2-5, with TRBD1 matching 8 bases. V gave up 5 bases and J gave up 2 bases; unmatched junction bases: 7. From germline, CDR1 is SGHVS and CDR2 FQNEAQ. The CDR3 loop spans 15 amino acids. For the CDR3, the DNA is TGTGCCAGCAGCGCCCGACAGGGGAGGCAAGAGACCCAGTACTTC. This sequence encodes CASSARQGRQETQYF.

V gene TRBV18 combines with J gene TRBJ2-5; weak D call: TRBD1 (5 bases). This CDR3 region has 14 residues. V was cut by 3 bases and J by 1 base, with 9 bases left in between. The germline CDR1 and CDR2 sequences are KGHSH and LQKENI. CDR3 sequence: CASSPSGIQETQYF. DNA for the CDR3: TGTGCCAGCTCACCTTCAGGGATCCAAGAGACCCAGTACTTC.

The chain carries TRBV6-1 and TRBJ2-7; 10 bases map to TRBD1. This CDR3 has 14 residues. Germline loops: CDR1 MNHNS, CDR2 SASEGT. Unmatched junction bases numbered 5, after V lost 7 bases and J lost 2 bases. This chain's CDR3 is CASTAGTGAYEQYF. CDR3 nucleotide sequence: TGTGCCAGCACCGCCGGGACAGGGGCCTACGAGCAGTACTTC.

V gene TRBV6-1 combines with J gene TRBJ1-3; the D gene is possibly TRBD1 (5 bases). The CDR3 is made up of 15 amino acids. The germline V and J ends were trimmed by 3 bases and 5 bases, with 14 bases remaining between them. CDR1 and CDR2 from the germline V gene are MNHNS and SASEGT. The CDR3: CASSERRTSRNTIYF. In DNA form, the CDR3 reads TGTGCCAGCAGTGAGAGACGGACATCTCGAAACACCATATATTTT.

The chain joins TRBV19 to TRBJ1-1; D not resolved. This CDR3 region has 15 residues. Germline V gene data show CDR1 as LNHDA and CDR2 as SQIVND (reference sequence). Trimming left V 6 bases short and J 11 bases short, with 25 bases between. The CDR3 protein is CASSSPGRTEVRAFF. The CDR3, as DNA: TGTGCCAGTAGCTCCCCGGGTAGAACGGAGGTGAGGGCTTTCTTT.

The chain couples TRBV12-5 to TRBJ2-1, with D possibly being TRBD1 (5 bases). The ends were cut back, 3 bases at V and 12 bases at J, with 12 bases in the middle. The CDR3 extends over 12 amino acids. Germline V gene data show CDR1 as LGHNT and CDR2 as FRNRAP. The CDR3 region is CASGFGPQGQFF. The DNA for the CDR3 is TGTGCTAGTGGTTTCGGGCCCCAGGGGCAGTTCTTC. The whole variable domain, remainder taken from reference TRBV12-5 and TRBJ2-1, is DARVTQTPRHKVTEMGQEVTMRCQPILGHNTVFWYRQTMMQGLELLAYFRNRAPLDDSGMPKDRFSAEMPDATLATLKIQPSEPRDSAVYFCASGFGPQGQFFGPGTRLTVL.

Concerning this clone: Distinct nucleotide sequences in the sample also encode this CDR3. This chain uses TRBV18 with TRBJ1-5; TRBD1 matches 7 bases. Germline V gene lookup returns CDR1 KGHSH and CDR2 LQKENI. V lost 4 bases, J lost 3 bases, and 3 bases stayed unmatched. CDR3 length: 14 residues. For the CDR3, the DNA is TGTGCCAGCTCACTGACAGGGAACAATCAGCCCCAGCATTTT. Its translation: CASSLTGNNQPQHF.

The rearrangement joins TRBV29-1 to TRBJ2-3; possibly TRBD2 for D (5 bases). Trimming removed 7 bases at V and 0 bases at J, with 14 bases between. The CDR3 is 14 amino acids. Per germline, CDR1 SQVTM and CDR2 ANQGSEA. CDR3: CSAHHGVSTDTQYF. DNA of the CDR3: TGCAGCGCCCACCACGGGGTTAGCACAGATACGCAGTATTTT.

The rearrangement uses TRBV19 and TRBJ1-2; 9 positions match TRBD1. The V gene's germline CDR1 is LNHDA and CDR2 SQIVND (reference sequence). The CDR3 loop spans 15 amino acids. J lost 3 bases, V lost 5 bases, and 7 bases had no gene match. CDR3 DNA: TGTGCCAGTAGTGGGCGACAGGGGGGAGACTATGGCTACACCTTC. This codes for CASSGRQGGDYGYTF. The full variable domain, rest sourced from reference TRBV19 and TRBJ1-2, is DGGITQSPKYLFRKEGQNVTLSCEQNLNHDAMYWYRQDPGQGLRLIYYSQIVNDFQKGDIAEGYSVSREKKESFPLTVTSAQKNPTAFYLCASSGRQGGDYGYTFGSGTRLTVV.